These T cell receptor beta chains were read from a single sample in a study of blood T cell repertoires in COVID-19. The table came from immunoSEQ multiplex PCR; TCRdb's copy has only in-frame clones and leaves some out. The data show some 140,000 clones, roughly 84% seen once. The specimen sequenced was peripheral blood. The receptors stem from a woman aged 55-70 years with COVID-19, enrolled during active disease. The CDR3 runs from the conserved cysteine through the conserved F or W. A D gene is named only where the DNA matches it firmly. Only some rows state a clone size, as once, few, many or a class for expanded clones.

V	D	J	size	CDR3	DNA
TRBV9	TRBD1	TRBJ1-1	-	CASSVGHRGRQNTEAFF	TGTGCCAGCAGCGTAGGCCACAGGGGGCGGCAGAACACTGAAGCTTTCTTT
TRBV5-5	TRBD1	TRBJ2-7	once	CASSPRAGQGTYEQYF	TGTGCCAGCAGCCCACGGGCGGGACAGGGGACCTACGAGCAGTACTTC
TRBV12-3/TRBV12-4	-	TRBJ1-4	-	CASSPRGGAKLFF	TGTGCCAGCAGCCCTCGAGGTGGGGCAAAACTGTTTTTT
TRBV6-6	-	TRBJ1-6	-	CASSYPVQLQDSPLHF	TGTGCCAGCAGTTACCCCGTTCAGCTCCAGGATTCACCCCTCCACTTT
TRBV5-1	-	TRBJ2-3	-	CASSLGALIDTQYF	TGCGCCAGCAGCTTGGGGGCGCTTATAGATACGCAGTATTTT
TRBV3-1/TRBV3-2	TRBD2	TRBJ2-5	-	CASSQGGLVEETQYF	TGTGCCAGCAGCCAGGGCGGACTAGTAGAGGAGACCCAGTACTTC
TRBV30	TRBD1	TRBJ1-6	-	CAWSPLDRDNSPLHF	TGTGCCTGGAGTCCCCTGGACAGGGATAATTCACCCCTCCACTTT
TRBV7-3	TRBD1	TRBJ2-1	once	CASSHRGRGVSYNEQFF	TGTGCCAGCAGCCACAGGGGCCGGGGAGTTTCCTACAATGAGCAGTTCTTC
TRBV5-4	TRBD1	TRBJ1-3	-	CASSWDRGPGNTIYF	TGTGCCAGCAGCTGGGACAGGGGGCCTGGAAACACCATATATTTT
TRBV20-1	TRBD1	TRBJ2-2	once	CSASDRGRFTGELFF	TGCAGTGCTAGTGACAGGGGGCGTTTCACCGGGGAGCTGTTTTTT
TRBV11-3	TRBD2	TRBJ2-1	-	CASSPGLAGVNEQFF	TGTGCCAGCAGCCCGGGACTAGCGGGAGTAAATGAGCAGTTCTTC
TRBV19	-	TRBJ1-6	-	CASSIGSSYNSPLHF	TGTGCCAGTAGTATAGGGAGCTCCTATAATTCACCCCTCCACTTT
TRBV6-5	-	TRBJ1-1	-	CASSEQAAENTEAFF	TGTGCCAGTTCGGAACAGGCTGCCGAGAACACTGAAGCTTTCTTT
TRBV5-5	TRBD1	TRBJ2-5	once	CASSSTGVETQYF	TGTGCCAGCAGCTCGACAGGGGTGGAGACCCAGTACTTC
TRBV3-1/TRBV3-2	TRBD1	TRBJ1-4	-	CASSRWDRLNEKLFF	TGTGCCAGCAGCCGCTGGGACAGGTTAAATGAAAAACTGTTTTTT
TRBV6-1	TRBD1	TRBJ2-5	few	CASSERRGTGKTQYF	TGTGCCAGCAGTGAACGACGCGGGACAGGGAAGACCCAGTACTTC
TRBV19	-	TRBJ2-5	-	CASSIGTVQETQYF	TGTGCCAGTAGTATAGGGACAGTCCAAGAGACCCAGTACTTC
TRBV30	-	TRBJ1-6	few	CAWRIHSSYNSPLHF	TGTGCCTGGAGGATCCATAGCTCCTATAATTCACCCCTCCACTTT
TRBV4-1	-	TRBJ1-2	-	CASGVGAYGYTF	TGCGCCAGCGGGGTAGGGGCCTATGGCTACACCTTC
TRBV5-1	-	TRBJ1-3	-	CASSSSFGNTIYF	TGCGCCAGCAGTTCGAGTTTTGGAAACACCATATATTTT
TRBV2	TRBD1	TRBJ1-2	-	CASNIPGQENYGYTF	TGTGCCAGCAACATACCGGGACAGGAAAACTATGGCTACACCTTC
TRBV3-1/TRBV3-2	-	TRBJ1-1	-	CASSQNRESEAFF	TGTGCCAGCAGCCAGAACAGGGAATCTGAAGCTTTCTTT
TRBV6-5	-	TRBJ1-2	few	CASSYGRMSNYGYTF	TGTGCCAGCAGTTACGGGAGGATGTCTAACTATGGCTACACCTTC
TRBV5-5	-	TRBJ1-1	-	CASSQGSGNTEAFF	TGTGCCAGCAGCCAAGGGAGCGGGAACACTGAAGCTTTCTTT
TRBV7-9	-	TRBJ1-2	-	CASSLSGVEGYTF	TGTGCCAGCAGCTTATCAGGGGTCGAAGGCTACACCTTC
TRBV11-2	-	TRBJ1-1	-	CASSSGGRRTEAFF	TGTGCCAGCAGCTCCGGGGGTCGCAGGACTGAAGCTTTCTTT
TRBV12-3/TRBV12-4	TRBD1	TRBJ1-3	few	CASSTGVRNTIYF	TGTGCCAGCAGCACAGGGGTGAGAAACACCATATATTTT
TRBV29-1	TRBD1	TRBJ2-1	-	CSVGGRDRAGNEQFF	TGCAGCGTTGGAGGCCGGGACAGGGCTGGCAATGAGCAGTTCTTC
TRBV18	-	TRBJ1-2	-	CASSPPAGDGYYGYTF	TGTGCCAGCTCACCACCAGCAGGGGATGGGTACTATGGCTACACCTTC
TRBV4-1	-	TRBJ1-2	-	CASSQTWGQADGYTF	TGCGCCAGCAGCCAAACCTGGGGCCAGGCGGATGGCTACACCTTC
TRBV27	TRBD1	TRBJ2-1	-	CASSKATGSYNEQFF	TGTGCCAGCAGTAAAGCGACAGGGTCCTACAATGAGCAGTTCTTC
TRBV7-9	-	TRBJ1-2	-	CASSLTERVSGYTF	TGTGCCAGCAGCTTAACCGAACGGGTTTCTGGCTACACCTTC
TRBV10-3	TRBD1	TRBJ1-1	-	CAISENQGGEAFF	TGTGCCATCAGTGAGAACCAGGGGGGTGAAGCTTTCTTT
TRBV2	TRBD2	TRBJ2-5	-	CASQGLAGGQETQYF	TGTGCCTCCCAGGGACTAGCGGGAGGTCAAGAGACCCAGTACTTC
TRBV7-3	-	TRBJ2-1	-	CASSLERTANNEQFF	TGTGCCAGCAGCTTAGAGCGAACGGCCAACAATGAGCAGTTCTTC
TRBV19	-	TRBJ1-1	-	CASTYREGTEAFF	TGTGCCAGTACTTACAGGGAGGGCACTGAAGCTTTCTTT
TRBV5-1	TRBD1	TRBJ2-1	-	CASSLYRGNGHNEQFF	TGCGCCAGCAGCTTATACAGGGGAAATGGGCATAATGAGCAGTTCTTC
TRBV29-1	TRBD2	TRBJ2-3	-	CSVLAGVDTDTQYF	TGCAGCGTTCTAGCGGGAGTGGACACAGATACGCAGTATTTT
TRBV2	-	TRBJ1-6	-	CASSLAGLANSPLHF	TGTGCCAGCAGTTTGGCGGGCCTGGCCAATTCACCCCTCCACTTT
TRBV3-1/TRBV3-2	-	TRBJ1-3	few	CASSQDPQISGNTIYF	TGTGCCAGCAGCCAAGATCCCCAGATCTCTGGAAACACCATATATTTT
TRBV6-2/TRBV6-3	-	TRBJ1-4	-	CASSQHGGGEKLFF	TGTGCCAGCAGTCAACACGGCGGTGGTGAAAAACTGTTTTTT
TRBV5-1	TRBD1	TRBJ1-4	-	CASSQTTGPNEKLFF	TGCGCCAGCAGCCAAACGACAGGGCCTAATGAAAAACTGTTTTTT